This TCR beta chain was sequenced in a study of T-cell memory formation after mild COVID-19. For the study at large: TCR clusters were mostly donor specific.

As to this clonotype: Its antigen is not identified.

The TCR alpha and TCR beta cDNA libraries, bearing sample barcodes and UMIs, were generated by 5'RACE using constant-segment primers. TCRdb analysed the 5' RACE reads with MiXCR anew, one entry per CDR3 protein. The sample includes about 390,000 distinct CDR3 sequences, roughly 15% seen only once; the top ten take approximately 21%. Regarding the study as a whole: Shrinking CD4+ clones resided mostly in CM and EM, and CD8+ ones in EMRA. Day 15 to 85 contractors were CD4/CD8 balanced; later expanders leaned CD4+.

V lost 3 bases, J lost 1 base, and 20 bases lay in between. This CDR3 has 18 residues. Germline V gene sequence: CDR1 SGHTA, CDR2 FQGNSA. This TCR came from a man younger than 35 who had mild COVID-19 (a few samples of this study predate the infection). Cell type and time point are not known. The chain recombines TRBV7-2 with TRBJ2-3; D possibly corresponds to TRBD2 (7 bases). The sequenced material came from PBMCs or a T cell subset sorted from them (not recorded which). The CDR3 protein is CASSLWGGRGTRTDTQYF. As DNA, the CDR3 is TGTGCCAGCAGCTTGTGGGGGGGGCGGGGGACCCGCACAGATACGCAGTATTTT.